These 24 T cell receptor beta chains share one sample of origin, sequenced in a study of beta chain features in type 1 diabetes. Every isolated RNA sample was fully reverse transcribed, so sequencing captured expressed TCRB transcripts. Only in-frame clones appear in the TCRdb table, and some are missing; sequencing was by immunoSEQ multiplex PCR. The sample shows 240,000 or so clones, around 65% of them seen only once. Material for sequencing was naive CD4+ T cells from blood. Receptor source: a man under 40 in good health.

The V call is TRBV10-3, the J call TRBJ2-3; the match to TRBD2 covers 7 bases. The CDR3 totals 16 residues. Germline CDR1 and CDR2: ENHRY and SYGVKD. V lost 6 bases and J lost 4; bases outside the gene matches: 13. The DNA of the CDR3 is TGTGCCATCAGCCTACTAGCGTCGGTCACGGCAGATACGCAGTATTTT. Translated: CAISLLASVTADTQYF.

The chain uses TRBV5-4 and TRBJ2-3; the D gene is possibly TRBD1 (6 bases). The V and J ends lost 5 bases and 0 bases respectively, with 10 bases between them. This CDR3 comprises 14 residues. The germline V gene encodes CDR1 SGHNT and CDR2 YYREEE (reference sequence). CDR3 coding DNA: TGTGCCAGCAGTTCCCAGGGGAGCACAGATACGCAGTATTTT. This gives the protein CASSSQGSTDTQYF.

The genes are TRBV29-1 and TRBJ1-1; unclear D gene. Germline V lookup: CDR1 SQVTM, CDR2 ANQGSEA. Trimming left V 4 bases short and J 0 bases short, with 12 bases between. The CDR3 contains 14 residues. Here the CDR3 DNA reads TGCAGCGTTGCACCACAGCTCATGAACACTGAAGCTTTCTTT. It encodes CSVAPQLMNTEAFF. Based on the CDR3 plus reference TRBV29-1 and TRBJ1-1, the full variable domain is SAVISQKPSRDICQRGTSLTIQCQVDSQVTMMFWYRQQPGQSLTLIATANQGSEATYESGFVIDKFPISRPNLTFSTLTVSNMSPEDSSIYLCSVAPQLMNTEAFFGQGTRLTVV.

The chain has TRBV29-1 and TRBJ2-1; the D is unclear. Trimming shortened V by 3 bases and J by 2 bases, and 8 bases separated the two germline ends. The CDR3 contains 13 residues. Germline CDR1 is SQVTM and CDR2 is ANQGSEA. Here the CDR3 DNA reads TGCAGCGTTGAGGCCCGGACCTACAATGAGCAGTTCTTC. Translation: CSVEARTYNEQFF.

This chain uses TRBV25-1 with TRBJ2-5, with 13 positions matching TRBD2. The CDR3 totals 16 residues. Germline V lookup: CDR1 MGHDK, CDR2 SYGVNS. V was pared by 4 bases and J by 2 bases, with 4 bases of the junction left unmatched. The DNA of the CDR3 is TGTGCCAGCAGTGCATTGGGACTAGCGGGGCAAGAGACCCAGTACTTC. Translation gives CASSALGLAGQETQYF.

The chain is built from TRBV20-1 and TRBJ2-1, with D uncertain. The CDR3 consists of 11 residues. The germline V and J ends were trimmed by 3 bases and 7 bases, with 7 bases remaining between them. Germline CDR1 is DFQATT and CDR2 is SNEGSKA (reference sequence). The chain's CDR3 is CSASIPNEQFF. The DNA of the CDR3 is TGCAGTGCTAGTATTCCGAATGAGCAGTTCTTC.

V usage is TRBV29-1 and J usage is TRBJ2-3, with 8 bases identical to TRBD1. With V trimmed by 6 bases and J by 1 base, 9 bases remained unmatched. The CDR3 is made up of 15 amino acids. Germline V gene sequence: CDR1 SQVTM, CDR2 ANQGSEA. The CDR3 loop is CSVRNQGAGTDTQYF. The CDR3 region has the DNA TGCAGCGTCCGCAACCAGGGGGCCGGCACAGATACGCAGTATTTT.

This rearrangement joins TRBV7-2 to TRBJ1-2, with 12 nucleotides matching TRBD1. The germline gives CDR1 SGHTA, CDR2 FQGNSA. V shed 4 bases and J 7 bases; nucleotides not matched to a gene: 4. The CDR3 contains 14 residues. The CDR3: CASSSGQGARGYTF. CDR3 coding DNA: TGTGCCAGCAGCTCGGGACAGGGGGCGCGTGGCTACACCTTC.

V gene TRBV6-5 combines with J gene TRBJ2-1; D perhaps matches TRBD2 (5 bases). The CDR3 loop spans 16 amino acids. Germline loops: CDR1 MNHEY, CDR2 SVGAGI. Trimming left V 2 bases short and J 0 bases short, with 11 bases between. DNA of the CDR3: TGTGCCAGCAGTTACGAGGGCTCCACCTCCTACAATGAGCAGTTCTTC. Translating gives CASSYEGSTSYNEQFF.

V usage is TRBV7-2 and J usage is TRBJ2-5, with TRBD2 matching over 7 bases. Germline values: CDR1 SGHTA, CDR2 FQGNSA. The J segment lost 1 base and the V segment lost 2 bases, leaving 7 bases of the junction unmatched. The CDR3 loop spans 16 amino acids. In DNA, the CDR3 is TGTGCCAGCAGCTTAAGTGGGGCTAGCGGCCAAGAGACCCAGTACTTC. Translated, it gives CASSLSGASGQETQYF. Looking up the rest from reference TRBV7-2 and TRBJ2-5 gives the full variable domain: GAGVSQSPSNKVTEKGKDVELRCDPISGHTALYWYRQSLGQGLEFLIYFQGNSAPDKSGLPSDRFSAERTGGSVSTLTIQRTQQEDSAVYLCASSLSGASGQETQYFGPGTRLLVL.

The CDR3 bases are TGTGCCAGCAGCCCGGGACTAGCGGCTTACAATGAGCAGTTCTTC. Translation: CASSPGLAAYNEQFF. The gene calls are TRBV7-6 and TRBJ2-1; 11 nucleotides agree with TRBD2. The CDR3 is 15 amino acids. V lost 5 bases and J lost 4; bases outside the gene matches: 4. CDR1 and CDR2 (germline): SGHVS, FNYEAQ.

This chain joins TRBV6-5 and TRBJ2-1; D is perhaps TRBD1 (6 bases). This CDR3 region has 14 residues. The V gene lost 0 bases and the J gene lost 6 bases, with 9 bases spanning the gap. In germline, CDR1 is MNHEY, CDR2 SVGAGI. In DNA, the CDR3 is TGTGCCAGCAGTTACTCGATAGGGGGCAATGAGCAGTTCTTC. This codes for CASSYSIGGNEQFF.

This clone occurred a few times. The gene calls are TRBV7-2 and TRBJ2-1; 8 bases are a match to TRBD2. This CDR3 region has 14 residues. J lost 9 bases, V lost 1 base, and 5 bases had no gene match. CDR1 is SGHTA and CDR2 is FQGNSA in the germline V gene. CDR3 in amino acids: CASSLGLAPSEQFF. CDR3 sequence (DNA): TGTGCCAGCAGCTTAGGACTAGCGCCTAGTGAGCAGTTCTTC.

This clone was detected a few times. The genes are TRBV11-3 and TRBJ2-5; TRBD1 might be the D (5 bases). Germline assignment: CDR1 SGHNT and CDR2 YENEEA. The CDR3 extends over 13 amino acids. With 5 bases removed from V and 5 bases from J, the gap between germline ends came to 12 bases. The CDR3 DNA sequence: TGTGCCAGCAGCCTCACCCACAGGGAGACCCAGTACTTC. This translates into CASSLTHRETQYF.

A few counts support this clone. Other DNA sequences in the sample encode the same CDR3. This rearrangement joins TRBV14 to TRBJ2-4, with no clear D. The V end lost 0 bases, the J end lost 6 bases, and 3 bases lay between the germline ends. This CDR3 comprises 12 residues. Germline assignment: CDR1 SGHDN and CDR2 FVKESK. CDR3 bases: TGTGCCAGCAGCCAAGATCGAAACATTCAGTACTTC. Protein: CASSQDRNIQYF.

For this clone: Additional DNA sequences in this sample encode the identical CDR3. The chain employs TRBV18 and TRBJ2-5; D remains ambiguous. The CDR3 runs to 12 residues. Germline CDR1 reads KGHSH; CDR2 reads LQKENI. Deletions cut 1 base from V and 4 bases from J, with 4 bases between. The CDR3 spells CASSPQGETQYF. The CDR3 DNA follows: TGTGCCAGCTCACCACAAGGAGAGACCCAGTACTTC.

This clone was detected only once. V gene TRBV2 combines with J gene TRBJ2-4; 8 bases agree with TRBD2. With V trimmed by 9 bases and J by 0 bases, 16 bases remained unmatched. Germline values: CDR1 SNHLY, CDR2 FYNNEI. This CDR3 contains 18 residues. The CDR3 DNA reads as TGTGCCAGTGTAACCGGGACTAGTGGAAACCTAGCCAAAAACATTCAGTACTTC. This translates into CASVTGTSGNLAKNIQYF. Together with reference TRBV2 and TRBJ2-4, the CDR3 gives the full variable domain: EPEVTQTPSHQVTQMGQEVILRCVPISNHLYFYWYRQILGQKVEFLVSFYNNEISEKSEIFDDQFSVERPDGSNFTLKIRSTKLEDSAMYFCASVTGTSGNLAKNIQYFGAGTRLSVL.

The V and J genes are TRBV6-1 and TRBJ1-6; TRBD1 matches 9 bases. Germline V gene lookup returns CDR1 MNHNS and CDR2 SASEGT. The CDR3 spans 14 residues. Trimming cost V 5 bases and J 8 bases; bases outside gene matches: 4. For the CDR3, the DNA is TGTGCCAGCAGTCTGACAGGGGGGGATTCACCCCTCCACTTT. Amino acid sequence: CASSLTGGDSPLHF.

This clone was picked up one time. The CDR3 region is CASSLGQANQETQYF. The CDR3 DNA is TGTGCCAGCAGCTTAGGACAGGCCAACCAAGAGACCCAGTACTTC. J is TRBJ2-5 and V is TRBV7-9; the D gene is possibly TRBD1 (6 bases). CDR1 is SEHNR, CDR2 FQNEAQ, per germline (reference sequence). V was shortened by 1 base and J by 0 bases, with 9 bases between the two germline ends. This CDR3 contains 15 residues.

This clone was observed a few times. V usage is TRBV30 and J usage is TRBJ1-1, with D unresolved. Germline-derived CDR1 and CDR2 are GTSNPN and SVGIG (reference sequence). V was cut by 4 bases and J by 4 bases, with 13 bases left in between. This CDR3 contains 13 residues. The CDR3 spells CAWTVRWGTEAFF. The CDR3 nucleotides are TGTGCCTGGACGGTCCGCTGGGGCACTGAAGCTTTCTTT.

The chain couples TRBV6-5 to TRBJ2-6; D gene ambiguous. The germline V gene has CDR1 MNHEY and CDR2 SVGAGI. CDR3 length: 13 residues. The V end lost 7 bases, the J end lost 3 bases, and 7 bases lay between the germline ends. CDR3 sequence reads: CASTRGGANVLTF. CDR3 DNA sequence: TGTGCCAGCACCCGAGGTGGGGCCAACGTCCTGACTTTC.

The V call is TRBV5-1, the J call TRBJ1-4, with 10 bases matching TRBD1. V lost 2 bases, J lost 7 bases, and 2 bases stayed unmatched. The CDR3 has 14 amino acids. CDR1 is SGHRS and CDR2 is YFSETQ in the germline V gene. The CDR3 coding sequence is TGCGCCAGCAGCTTACGGGACAGGGGTGAAAAACTGTTTTTT. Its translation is CASSLRDRGEKLFF.

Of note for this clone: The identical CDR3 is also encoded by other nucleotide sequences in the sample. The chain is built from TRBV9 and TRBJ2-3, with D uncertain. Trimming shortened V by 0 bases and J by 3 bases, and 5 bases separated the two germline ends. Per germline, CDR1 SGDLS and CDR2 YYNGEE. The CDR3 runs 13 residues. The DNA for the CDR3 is TGTGCCAGCAGCGTAGTAGGTACAGATACGCAGTATTTT. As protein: CASSVVGTDTQYF.

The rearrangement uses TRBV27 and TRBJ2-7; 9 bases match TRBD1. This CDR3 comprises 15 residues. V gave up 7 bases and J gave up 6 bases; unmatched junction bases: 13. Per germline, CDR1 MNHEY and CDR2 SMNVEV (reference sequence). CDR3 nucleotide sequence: TGTGCCAGCACAAGGCCGGGACAGGGTCTCAGCGAGCAGTACTTC. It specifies CASTRPGQGLSEQYF.